This T cell receptor (beta chain) is from a study of T-cell memory formation after mild COVID-19. Per germline, CDR1 SGHNT and CDR2 YYREEE (reference sequence). The CDR3 extends over 13 amino acids. V shed 4 bases and J shed 17 bases, with 19 bases lying between them. TCRdb re-called the 5' RACE reads with MiXCR, one entry per CDR3 protein. Of approximately 400,000 distinct CDR3 sequences in the sample, roughly 26% are singletons; the top ten hold 7.5% to 10%. This clonotype showed up just a few times. Its antigen is currently unknown. Broader study findings: Some responding clones appeared in pre-infection memory, suggesting cross-reactive memory joined.

The TCR was taken from an adult woman who had mild COVID-19 (a few samples of this study predate the infection). Cell type and time point are not known. The chain combines TRBV5-4 with TRBJ1-6; possibly TRBD1 for D (6 bases). Source material: PBMCs or a T cell subset sorted from them (not recorded which). The CDR3 region is CASSVGGRAVVHF. CDR3 DNA: TGTGCCAGCAGCGTGGGGGGCCGAGCAGTGGTCCACTTT.